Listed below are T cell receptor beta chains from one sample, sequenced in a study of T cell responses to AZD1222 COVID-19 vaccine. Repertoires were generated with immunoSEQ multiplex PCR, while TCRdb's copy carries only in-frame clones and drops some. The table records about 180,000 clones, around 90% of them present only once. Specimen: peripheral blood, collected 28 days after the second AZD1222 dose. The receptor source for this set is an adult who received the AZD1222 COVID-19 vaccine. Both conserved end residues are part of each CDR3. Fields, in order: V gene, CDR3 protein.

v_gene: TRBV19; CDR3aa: CASSTTLSGANVLTF
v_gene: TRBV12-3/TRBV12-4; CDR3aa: CASSYGGRQPQHF
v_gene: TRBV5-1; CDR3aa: CASSPDGGFTTGELFF
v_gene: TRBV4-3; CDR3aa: CASSQGQGSTEAFF
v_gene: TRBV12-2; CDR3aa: CASRLAHGQGSYNEQFF
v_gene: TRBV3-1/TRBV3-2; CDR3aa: CASSHPGASGNNEQFF
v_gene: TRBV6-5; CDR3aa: CASSYSGGVGNEQYF
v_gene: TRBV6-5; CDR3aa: CASSYTWDFNSPLHF
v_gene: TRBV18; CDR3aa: CASSQQGDGYGYTF
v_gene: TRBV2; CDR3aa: CASSSDTYNEQFF
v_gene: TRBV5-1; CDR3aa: CASSFGGPEAFF
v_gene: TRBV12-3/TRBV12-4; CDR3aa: CASSSYMNTEAFF
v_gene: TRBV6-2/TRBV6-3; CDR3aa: CASSYRGLNYEQYF
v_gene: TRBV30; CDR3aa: CAWDRVINTEAFF
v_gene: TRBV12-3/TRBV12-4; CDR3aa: CASTRGITDTQYF
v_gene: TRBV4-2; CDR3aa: CASSHFWNRDRSYNEQFF
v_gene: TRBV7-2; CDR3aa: CASSPILNTGELFF
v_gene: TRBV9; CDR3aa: CASSASTGANEKLFF
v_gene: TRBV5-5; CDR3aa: CASSLALAGYYEQYF
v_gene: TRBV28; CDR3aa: CASSLGNSPLHF
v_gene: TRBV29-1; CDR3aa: CSVEGLVTDTQYF
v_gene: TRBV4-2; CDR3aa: CASSQDAPRGTSGEETQYF
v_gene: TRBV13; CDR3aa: CASSLWYLGKNTEAFF
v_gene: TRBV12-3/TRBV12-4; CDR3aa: CASSSRAGGGYTF
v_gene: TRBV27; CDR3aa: CASIAGRSYNEQFF
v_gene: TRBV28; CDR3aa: CASSFRTGNNYGYTF
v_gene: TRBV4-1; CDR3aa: CASSLGQGNTEAFF
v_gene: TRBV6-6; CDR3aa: CASSPTLGLADEVDTQYF
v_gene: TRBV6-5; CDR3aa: CASSYTGSPLHF